Described below is a single T cell receptor beta chain sequence and its context. Study processing details: Estimation of nucleated cell counts was performed using reference gene primer amplification. TCRdb's table, derived via immunoSEQ multiplex PCR, lists solely in-frame clones and lacks some. The V and J calls and clone size were taken over from that table, and D and trimming were inferred from the DNA. This table has 200,000 or so clones, roughly nine tenths appearing once. This sample was taken from a study of blood T cell repertoires in COVID-19. V gave up 3 bases and J gave up 0 bases, with 12 bases separating them. The CDR3 has 17 residues. Germline lookup yields CDR1 ENHRY and CDR2 SYGVKD.

The origin of this receptor is a woman between 18 and 30 years old who had recovered from COVID-19. Input material: PBMCs or T cells enriched from blood (not recorded which). The rearrangement links TRBV10-3 to TRBJ2-6; D ambiguous. The CDR3 bases are TGTGCCATCAGTGATCCGGGTATAGCCTCTGGGGCCAACGTCCTGACTTTC. It yields the protein CAISDPGIASGANVLTF.